Listed here are 10 T cell receptor beta chains from one sample, sequenced in a study of PD-1 blockade in classical Hodgkin lymphoma. Every patient experienced relapse after autologous stem cell transplantation, and brentuximab vedotin exposure varied. The protocol was immunoSEQ multiplex PCR, while the TCRdb copy is restricted to in-frame clones and leaves out a portion. The table lists some 32,000 clones, roughly four fifths of them singletons. This specimen was peripheral blood mononuclear cells (PBMCs), taken at baseline. All receptors derive from a human donor with classical Hodgkin lymphoma.

This clone came up once. The genes are TRBV5-1 and TRBJ2-5; D gene unclear. The DNA end lines up better with TRBJ2-7; the J call may be wrong. The CDR3 length is 13 residues. Germline CDR1 is SGHRS and CDR2 is YFSETQ. The DNA of the CDR3 is TGCGCCAGCAGATGGGCAGCGAGAGGCGAGCAGTACTTC. Protein: CASRWAARGEQYF.

This chain links TRBV4-2 with TRBJ1-1, with a tentative D call TRBD1 (5 bases). V lost 3 bases to trimming and J lost 0 bases, with 11 bases between them. The CDR3 consists of 15 residues. Germline values: CDR1 LGHNA, CDR2 YNFKEQ. The CDR3 DNA reads as TGTGCCAGCAGCCAGGCCGGGACGATGAACACTGAAGCTTTCTTT. This translates into CASSQAGTMNTEAFF.

The chain combines TRBV19 with TRBJ1-4, with TRBD1 identical over 9 bases. Germline CDR1 reads LNHDA; CDR2 reads SQIVND (reference sequence). This CDR3 comprises 15 residues. After removal of 5 bases from V and 4 bases from J, the junction contained 5 bases not matched to a gene. CDR3 coding DNA: TGTGCCAGTAGTGTAGGACAGGGGAATAATGAAAAACTGTTTTTT. It translates to CASSVGQGNNEKLFF.

This CDR3 reads CASSIDGTGGRRQPQHF. The CDR3 DNA reads as TGTGCCAGTAGTATAGACGGGACAGGGGGCCGCAGGCAGCCCCAGCATTTT. The chain employs TRBV19 and TRBJ1-5; the match to TRBD1 covers 12 bases. V shed 0 bases, J shed 7 bases, and the junction held 7 bases outside the gene matches. This CDR3 spans 17 amino acids. CDR1 and CDR2 (germline): LNHDA, SQIVND (reference sequence).

V is TRBV19 and J is TRBJ2-5; D is uncertain. Germline CDR1 is LNHDA and CDR2 is SQIVND (reference sequence). This CDR3 has 12 residues. The V end was cut by 7 bases, the J end by 0 bases, with 6 bases between. The chain's CDR3 is CASKKNQETQYF. As DNA, the CDR3 is TGTGCCAGTAAAAAGAACCAAGAGACCCAGTACTTC.

This clone was counted a single time. The J gene is TRBJ2-3, the V gene TRBV6-1; unclear D gene. Germline V gene sequence: CDR1 MNHNS, CDR2 SASEGT. The V end lost 2 bases, the J end lost 3 bases, and 12 bases lay between the germline ends. This CDR3 region has 15 residues. Here the CDR3 reads CASSEMKGLTDTQYF. DNA of the CDR3: TGTGCCAGCAGTGAAATGAAGGGATTAACAGATACGCAGTATTTT.

The chain joins TRBV19 to TRBJ2-7, with 7 bases identical to TRBD1. This CDR3 region has 15 residues. CDR1 is LNHDA, CDR2 SQIVND, per germline (reference sequence). V was clipped by 4 bases and J by 7 bases; unmatched bases: 13. The CDR3 sequence: CASSTVDRKPREQYF. CDR3 bases: TGTGCCAGTAGTACCGTGGACAGGAAGCCTCGGGAGCAGTACTTC.

This clone occurred once. The V and J genes are TRBV4-3 and TRBJ2-3; TRBD2 matches 10 bases. This CDR3 region has 17 residues. The V gene's germline CDR1 is LGHNA and CDR2 YSLEER. Trimming removed 1 base from V and 5 bases from J; junction bases left unmatched: 9. The CDR3 coding sequence is TGCGCCAGCAGCCAAGCCTGGAGCGGGGGGGCCGGAGATACGCAGTATTTT. Its translation: CASSQAWSGGAGDTQYF.

V gene TRBV7-9 combines with J gene TRBJ1-1; 11 bases agree with TRBD1. The trim removed 6 bases at V and 3 bases at J, leaving 12 bases unmatched. Germline V gene lookup returns CDR1 SEHNR and CDR2 FQNEAQ (reference sequence). The CDR3 is 17 residues long. This chain's CDR3 is CASSQGQGARLDTEAFF. For the CDR3, the DNA is TGTGCCAGCAGTCAAGGACAGGGGGCAAGGTTAGACACTGAAGCTTTCTTT.

The J gene is TRBJ1-1, the V gene TRBV6-6; weak D call: TRBD1 (5 bases). Trimming removed 4 bases from V and 3 bases from J, with 9 bases in between. The CDR3 has 13 amino acids. CDR1 is MNHNY and CDR2 is SVGAGI in the germline V gene (reference sequence). Here the CDR3 reads CASSLQGDTEAFF. In DNA, the CDR3 is TGTGCCAGCAGTTTGCAGGGCGACACTGAAGCTTTCTTT.